This TCR beta chain was sequenced in a study of blood T cell repertoires in COVID-19. As for the study in general: The United States, Italy and Spain were the sources of the acute and convalescent COVID-19 samples. PBMCs, B-cell-depleted T cells, or T cells were the source of the cDNA or gDNA that made up the material.

The CDR3 has 17 amino acids. The V gene's germline CDR1 is LGHDT and CDR2 YNNKEL (reference sequence). Trimming pared 7 bases from V and 1 base from J, leaving 22 bases between. In the study's own analysis: Amplification of reference gene primers was used by the study to estimate nucleated cell counts. TCRdb's table, derived via immunoSEQ multiplex PCR, lists solely in-frame clones and lacks some. V and J calls and clone size are copied from that table; D and trimming were computed from the DNA. This sample has about 160,000 clones, with about 88% found just once. This clone was counted between two and nine times. The Seattle site enrolled patients during active infection and followed them longitudinally.

The TCR originated in a woman aged 60-75 years with COVID-19, enrolled during active disease. The rearrangement joins TRBV3-1 (or the pseudogene TRBV3-2) to TRBJ2-5; D may be TRBD2 (5 bases). The sample comprised peripheral blood. The CDR3 region is CASTQRLGERFQETQYF. The CDR3 bases are TGTGCCAGCACCCAGCGGCTCGGGGAGCGATTCCAAGAGACCCAGTACTTC.